This T cell receptor (beta chain) was documented in a study of beta chain features in type 1 diabetes. Study in general: Comparable age, gender and cell yields were observed in patients relative to healthy donors. Over all samples combined, some 110 million sorted cells were examined.

The investigators reverse transcribed all of the isolated RNA, so they sequenced expressed TCRB transcripts. The assay was immunoSEQ multiplex PCR, and TCRdb's table has in-frame clones only and misses some. The table includes around 400,000 clones, around 13% detected once. Study-wide results and caveats: A possible short-template PCR bias applies equally to patients and controls.

For this clone: Its antigen is currently unknown.

CD4+ naive, central memory, regulatory and stem cell-like memory cells were sorted via CD45RO/CCR7/CD25/CD127/CD95/CD27. This CDR3 region has 13 residues. Germline V CDR1 and CDR2: MNHNS, SASEGT. V was cut by 1 base and J by 4 bases, with 5 bases left in between. The sequence was collected from a young man in good health. V is TRBV6-1 and J is TRBJ1-5; D unclear. Sequencing was carried out using naive CD4+ T cells from blood. The CDR3 is CASSEVFNQPQHF. Here the CDR3 DNA reads TGTGCCAGCAGTGAAGTATTTAATCAGCCCCAGCATTTT.